This entry is about one T cell receptor (beta chain). What antigen it recognizes has not been identified. No qualities accompany the bases; no much larger clone lies one base away. For commercial TCRB immunosequencing, approximately 460 nanograms of biopsy DNA were submitted for each sample. A two-step, amplification bias-controlled multiplex PCR was used by Adaptive Biotechnology to amplify CDR3 regions from genomic DNA. The first PCR used primers for every V and J gene segment; the second PCR added barcodes and Illumina adapters. CDR3 libraries were sequenced on an Illumina instrument. In the original analysis: The analysis used both the pipelines supplied by the vendor and custom analysis of the raw data in R/Bioconductor with R version 3.3.0. Clonality, which ranges from 0 to 1, was calculated as the inverse of the normalised Shannon entropy across all productive clones. High-frequency clones were defined as the share of the repertoire taken up by the top 100 clones, keeping only clones that passed a 95% confidence test. The Simpson index measured repertoire diversity, and the Morisita-Horn index measured overlap between samples. TCRdb provides this immuneACCESS table in a form limited to in-frame rearrangements. Some clones are lacking; in checked studies, under half of them reflect an unresolved V gene, and why the rest are absent is not known. D and trimming come from the DNA, and the V and J calls and clone size come from that table. Within this sample are 13,000 or so clones, with 65% to 85% of them counted one time only. Clones ranked in the top ten supply roughly 17% of the sample.

In the paper's terms, the time point label means: neoterminal ileum biopsy at postoperative endoscopy, about 6 months after surgery. Adults with ileal or ileocolonic Crohn's disease for whom ileocolonic resection was indicated were considered eligible. Whole ileal mucosal biopsies were stored frozen at -80°C before DNA extraction. Genomic DNA was extracted from frozen whole biopsies with a TRizol-based method and quantified on a NanoDrop 2000 spectrophotometer. This sample was included in a study of T cell repertoires in ileal Crohn's disease (dated by TCRdb to between 2017 and 2020). In the study overall: The median duration of disease was roughly 7.6 years, and at the time of surgery around 35% of patients were active smokers. A total of about 150 mucosal samples from roughly 50 patients were sequenced, with samples obtained at several locations on the surgical specimen and at postoperative endoscopy. TCR repertoire analysis was performed in about 59 Crohn's disease patients drawn from a prospective multicentre cohort. M6 samples consisted of neoterminal ileum biopsies collected during postoperative colonoscopy. Every patient underwent surgery because of a complication, which was stricturing disease in about 60% and penetrating disease in 39%. The study was conducted in parallel with a multicentre cohort built to find predictors of early endoscopic recurrence after ileocolonic resection. Roughly half of the patients were given postoperative therapy, with 11 receiving thiopurines and some 19 receiving anti-TNF agents. A Rutgeerts score above i0 was used to define endoscopic postoperative recurrence. What the authors observed across the whole study: Sorted CD8 T cells carried more high-frequency clones than CD4 T cells, suggesting mucosal expansions were mainly CD8. Higher percentages of high-frequency clones at the time of surgery were linked to endoscopic recurrence, and every patient with clonality above 26.8% (18/57) had recurrence. Only a subgroup of patients, of unstated size, had mucosal CD4 and CD8 T cells sorted and sequenced. The timing of postoperative endoscopy varied within the first year after surgery, and the median delay was 6.9 months. Patients who were active smokers at surgery had a significantly higher proportion of clonal expansions than non-smokers (approximately 26% vs 17%, p=0.02).

The TCR was taken from an adult with Crohn's disease. Sequenced: ileal tissue.

The bases read TGTGCCAGTAGATCCGGGACAGGGGATAATTCACCCCTCCACTTT. Its product reads: CASRSGTGDNSPLHF. The chain was built from TRBV6-1 and TRBJ1-6, with TRBD1 identical over 10 junction bases. CDR3 length: 15 amino acids, cysteine to phenylalanine. Solely the CDR3 DNA is kept, with 45 bases framed from the first base. Trimmed from V: 9 bases; trimmed from J: 5 bases; junction bases lacking a gene match: 7. CDR1 MNHNS and CDR2 SASEGT were looked up in the germline V gene.